This T cell receptor (beta chain) was identified during a study of early T cells in non-severe SARS-CoV-2 infection. Study as a whole: Chains were unpaired, as sequencing was done on bulk RNA from unsorted whole blood.

CDR1 is SGHAT, CDR2 FQNNGV, per germline. This CDR3 has 15 residues. The V end lost 2 bases, the J end lost 1 base, and 8 bases lay between the germline ends. Unique molecular identifier tags were affixed to discrete cDNA molecules. TCRdb ran MiXCR on the 5' RACE reads and lists one entry per CDR3 protein. The repertoire holds approximately 52,000 distinct CDR3 sequences, with around 14% as singletons. In regard to this clonotype: Its target is not known.

General observations from the study: Matching results from VDJdb favored anti-spike CD8 responses, leaving private and CD4 specificities undetected.

The rearrangement joins TRBV11-2 to TRBJ2-2, with a weak D call TRBD1 (5 bases). This sequence was found in an adult who was a healthcare worker with PCR-confirmed SARS-CoV-2 infection or an uninfected control (not recorded which). The source material was whole blood, sampled at baseline. This CDR3 is CASSLRQQNTGELFF. CDR3 in DNA: TGTGCCAGCAGCTTAAGACAGCAGAACACCGGGGAGCTGTTTTTT.